The clone carrying this TCR beta chain was picked up one time. This CDR3 has 16 residues. Trimming pared 2 bases from V and 1 base from J, leaving 11 bases between. CDR1 and CDR2 (germline): MGHDK, SYGVNS. This entry belongs to a study of cytomegalovirus exposure and HLA in healthy donors. This table comes from immunoSEQ multiplex PCR, and its TCRdb copy is limited to in-frame clones, with some not included. The sample gives a few hundred thousand clones, roughly 88% of which show up once; about 0.8% is in the top ten. The TCR comes from a woman aged 18-35 years in good health and CMV-seronegative. The chain employs TRBV25-1 and TRBJ2-2, with D tentatively TRBD1 (6 bases). The sample was PBMCs. CDR3 amino acids: CASSEIGTLNTGELFF. CDR3 DNA sequence: TGTGCCAGCAGTGAAATTGGGACATTGAACACCGGGGAGCTGTTTTTT.